Listed here are 27 T cell receptor beta chains from one sample, sequenced in a study of cytomegalovirus exposure and HLA in healthy donors. PCR amplification relied on 60 Vbeta primers (plus 13 Jbeta primers). The method was immunoSEQ multiplex PCR; TCRdb's version includes in-frame clones alone and lacks a portion of them. The repertoire holds some 130,000 clones, with 55% to 75% as singletons. Sequencing was carried out using PBMCs. These receptor sequences come from a man aged 30 to 45 in good health and CMV-seropositive.

The rearrangement links TRBV7-3 to TRBJ1-1; the match to TRBD1 covers 8 bases. The germline V gene has CDR1 SGHTA and CDR2 FQGTGA. This CDR3 comprises 16 residues. Trimming removed 1 base from V and 4 bases from J; junction bases left unmatched: 8. DNA of the CDR3: TGTGCCAGCAGCTTAATAGACAGGGGCCGCGGCACTGAAGCTTTCTTT. Amino acid sequence: CASSLIDRGRGTEAFF.

This chain uses TRBV4-3 with TRBJ2-1, with D possibly TRBD1 on 5 matching bases. Germline V gene lookup returns CDR1 LGHNA and CDR2 YSLEER. This CDR3 has 15 residues. V was clipped by 1 base and J by 10 bases, with 17 bases between them. The CDR3 nucleotides read TGCGCCAGCAGCCAAGCCGCCTTACATTGGACAGAGCAGTTCTTC. Translation: CASSQAALHWTEQFF.

V usage is TRBV9 and J usage is TRBJ2-3; TRBD2 matches at 13 bases. J was trimmed by 5 bases and V by 3 bases; bases with no gene match: 3. The CDR3 extends over 15 amino acids. CDR1 SGDLS and CDR2 YYNGEE come from the germline V gene. The CDR3 DNA reads TGTGCCAGCAGCGGGCGGACTAGCGGGGGAGATACGCAGTATTTT. Translating it yields CASSGRTSGGDTQYF.

This clone was seen a few times. This chain links TRBV5-4 with TRBJ2-2, with a possible D match to TRBD2 (5 bases). Between the trimmed V and J ends, which lost 3 bases and 2 bases, there was a span of 14 bases. CDR3 length equals 16 residues. The germline V gene encodes CDR1 SGHNT and CDR2 YYREEE (reference sequence). In DNA form, the CDR3 reads TGTGCCAGCAGCTCCCGGACTTCCACTAACACCGGGGAGCTGTTTTTT. This encodes CASSSRTSTNTGELFF.

This rearrangement joins TRBV25-1 to TRBJ1-3; 9 bases align to TRBD1. CDR1 and CDR2 from the germline V gene are MGHDK and SYGVNS. The CDR3 totals 15 residues. V dropped 5 bases and J dropped 2; count of bases not matched to a gene: 4. CDR3 coding DNA: TGTGCCAGCAGTAACACAGGGGGCGCTGGAAACACCATATATTTT. It specifies CASSNTGGAGNTIYF.

J is TRBJ1-1 and V is TRBV18; D perhaps matches TRBD1 (5 bases). V was trimmed by 5 bases and J by 0 bases, leaving 13 bases between them. CDR3 length: 15 residues. The V gene's germline CDR1 is KGHSH and CDR2 LQKENI. The CDR3: CASSFLTDMNTEAFF. The CDR3 DNA reads as TGTGCCAGCTCATTCCTGACAGACATGAACACTGAAGCTTTCTTT.

This chain connects TRBV5-1 to TRBJ2-1; 12 bases align to TRBD2. CDR1 and CDR2 (germline): SGHRS, YFSETQ. The V gene end was trimmed by 3 bases and the J gene end by 8 bases; junction bases not matched to a gene: 21. This CDR3 is built from 20 residues. Here the CDR3 DNA reads TGCGCCAGCAGCTCGGGGCTCCAGCGACTAGCGGGAGATGTTGGGGATGAGCAGTTCTTC. As protein: CASSSGLQRLAGDVGDEQFF.

This clone was recorded only once. The chain is built from TRBV5-6 and TRBJ2-5, with D possibly TRBD2 on 5 matching bases. The assigned J gene may be wrong: the sequence end matches TRBJ2-7 better. The CDR3 is 14 residues long. Germline V gene data show CDR1 as SGHDT and CDR2 as YYEEEE. CDR3 sequence: CASSLRDPAYEQYF. For the CDR3, the DNA is TGTGCCAGCAGCCTCCGGGATCCCGCCTACGAGCAGTACTTC.

This chain uses TRBV6-5 with TRBJ1-1, with a tentative D call TRBD1 (6 bases). Germline CDR1 reads MNHEY; CDR2 reads SVGAGI. V lost 3 bases, J lost 5 bases, and 13 bases lay in between. The CDR3 length is 14 residues. The CDR3 bases are TGTGCCAGCAGTTATTATCGGGGGGCAACTGAAGCTTTCTTT. This codes for CASSYYRGATEAFF.

CDR3 in amino acids: CASSPGTGGIYEQYF. Here the CDR3 DNA reads TGTGCCAGCAGCCCAGGGACAGGGGGCATATACGAGCAGTACTTC. V usage is TRBV7-8 and J usage is TRBJ2-7, with 12 bases lining up with TRBD1. With 5 bases clipped from V and 4 bases from J, the junction kept 6 bases outside the gene matches. Germline assignment: CDR1 SGHVS and CDR2 FQNEAQ. This CDR3 has 15 residues. Filled out from reference TRBV7-8 and TRBJ2-7, the complete variable domain reads GAGVSQSPRYKVAKRGQDVALRCDPISGHVSLFWYQQALGQGPEFLTYFQNEAQLDKSGLPSDRFFAERPEGSVSTLKIQRTQQEDSAVYLCASSPGTGGIYEQYFGPGTRLTVT.

The V call is TRBV28, the J call TRBJ2-5, with 10 bases lining up with TRBD1. Germline CDR1 is MDHEN and CDR2 is SYDVKM. The CDR3 has 17 amino acids. V was clipped by 6 bases and J by 3 bases; unmatched bases: 13. CDR3 nucleotide sequence: TGTGCCAGCAGGTTTGACAGGGGGCCGGCGGGAGAAGAGACCCAGTACTTC. Protein sequence: CASRFDRGPAGEETQYF.

The chain's CDR3 is CASNPGQVGTNTGELFF. In nucleotides, the CDR3 is TGTGCCAGCAATCCGGGACAGGTCGGTACGAACACCGGGGAGCTGTTTTTT. The chain links TRBV27 to TRBJ2-2, with TRBD1 matching 8 bases. CDR3 length: 17 amino acids. From germline, CDR1 is MNHEY and CDR2 SMNVEV (reference sequence). V lost 7 bases to trimming and J lost 0 bases; unmatched junction nucleotides: 10.

The rearrangement uses TRBV28 and TRBJ1-5; D perhaps matches TRBD1 (5 bases). In germline, CDR1 is MDHEN, CDR2 SYDVKM. This CDR3 region has 17 residues. Trimming removed 5 bases from V and 1 base from J, with 18 bases in between. The CDR3 coding sequence is TGTGCCAGCAGTCCCACCGCAGGGATGGTAAGCAATCAGCCCCAGCATTTT. Its protein is CASSPTAGMVSNQPQHF.

The gene calls are TRBV19 and TRBJ1-4, with D possibly being TRBD1 (5 bases). The CDR3 has 14 amino acids. V lost 4 bases, J lost 8 bases, and 14 bases lay in between. Looked up from germline, CDR1 is LNHDA and CDR2 is SQIVND (reference sequence). DNA for the CDR3: TGTGCCAGTAGTACCTCGTGGTCAGGGGAAAAACTGTTTTTT. This codes for CASSTSWSGEKLFF.

The chain uses TRBV4-1 and TRBJ2-7; TRBD2 agrees at 12 bases. This CDR3 is built from 16 residues. Germline trimming cut 2 bases from V and 4 bases from J; bases unmatched to any gene: 6. Germline CDR1 is MGHRA and CDR2 is YSYEKL. CDR3: CASSQPTSGRSYEQYF. As DNA, the CDR3 is TGCGCCAGCAGCCAACCAACTAGCGGGAGGTCTTACGAGCAGTACTTC.

The chain combines TRBV6-1 with TRBJ1-2; D ambiguous. V lost 1 base, J lost 2 bases, and 11 bases lay in between. This CDR3 is built from 15 residues. The germline V gene encodes CDR1 MNHNS and CDR2 SASEGT. CDR3: CASSEDGVGNYGYTF. The CDR3 DNA is TGTGCCAGCAGTGAAGATGGAGTAGGCAACTATGGCTACACCTTC.

This rearrangement joins TRBV18 to TRBJ1-1, with D possibly TRBD1 on 5 matching bases. Germline loops: CDR1 KGHSH, CDR2 LQKENI. V lost 0 bases, J lost 9 bases, and 8 bases lay in between. The CDR3 length is 12 residues. The CDR3 nucleotides are TGTGCCAGCTCACCACCTCAGGGAAAAGCTTTCTTT. This translates into CASSPPQGKAFF.

The V call is TRBV28, the J call TRBJ2-1; 7 positions match TRBD1. Germline assignment: CDR1 MDHEN and CDR2 SYDVKM. The V segment lost 6 bases and the J segment 4 bases; nucleotides outside the gene matches: 6. CDR3 size: 14 residues. CDR3 sequence (DNA): TGTGCCAGCAGCTCCCGGGACAGTTACAATGAGCAGTTCTTC. Its protein product is CASSSRDSYNEQFF.

CDR3 bases: TGTGCCAGCAGCAAAGGGGGTTACGAGACAGACGATCGCACAGATACGCAGTATTTT. Translating gives CASSKGGYETDDRTDTQYF. The chain uses TRBV21-1 and TRBJ2-3; the DNA was not used to check the table's D call, TRBD1. TRBV21-1 is listed as a pseudogene. CDR3 length: 19 amino acids.

This rearrangement joins TRBV5-4 to TRBJ2-5, with no clear D. The CDR3 has 14 amino acids. Trimming cost V 4 bases and J 2 bases, with 12 bases left between them. Germline V gene lookup returns CDR1 SGHNT and CDR2 YYREEE (reference sequence). The DNA of the CDR3 is TGTGCCAGCAGCGCCCCGACTGCTCAAGAGACCCAGTACTTC. Encoded protein: CASSAPTAQETQYF.

This chain uses TRBV27 with TRBJ1-1; 9 bases agree with TRBD1. The germline CDR1 and CDR2 sequences are MNHEY and SMNVEV (reference sequence). V gave up 6 bases and J gave up 3 bases; unmatched junction bases: 11. CDR3 length: 16 residues. This CDR3 is CASRPGQGVGDTEAFF. The CDR3, as DNA: TGTGCCAGCAGGCCGGGACAGGGCGTCGGGGACACTGAAGCTTTCTTT.

This clone has just one count. The chain has TRBV6-5 and TRBJ2-7, with a possible D match to TRBD2 (5 bases). This CDR3 spans 15 amino acids. Looked up from germline, CDR1 is MNHEY and CDR2 is SVGAGI. V lost 4 bases and J lost 2, with 15 bases in between. The CDR3 DNA reads TGTGCCAGCAGTTCGCGGGTGGCCCTCCCCTACGAGCAGTACTTC. As protein: CASSSRVALPYEQYF.

The chain recombines TRBV11-1 with TRBJ1-1, with TRBD1 matching over 7 bases. Looked up from germline, CDR1 is SGHAT and CDR2 is FQDESV (reference sequence). Trimming took 1 base from V and 4 from J; bases not matched to a gene: 3. CDR3 length equals 14 residues. The CDR3 region is CASSLDPGGTEAFF. CDR3 bases: TGTGCCAGCAGCTTAGATCCAGGGGGCACTGAAGCTTTCTTT.

This clone was observed a handful of times. The genes are TRBV7-2 and TRBJ2-7, with 13 bases aligning to TRBD2. Germline CDR1 and CDR2: SGHTA and FQGNSA. The CDR3 sequence is 16 residues long. V lost 4 bases and J lost 2; bases outside the gene matches: 5. This chain's CDR3 is CASSWTSGSITYEQYF. CDR3 bases: TGTGCCAGCAGCTGGACTAGCGGGAGTATAACCTACGAGCAGTACTTC.

There are a few counts of this clone. The V and J genes are TRBV27 and TRBJ2-7; 9 bases line up with TRBD2. Germline V gene sequence: CDR1 MNHEY, CDR2 SMNVEV (reference sequence). This CDR3 is 16 amino acids long. The ends lost 4 bases at V and 2 bases at J; junction bases unmatched: 9. The CDR3 is CASSWGPTSGTYEQYF. The CDR3 DNA reads TGTGCCAGCAGTTGGGGCCCGACTAGCGGAACCTACGAGCAGTACTTC.

The chain combines TRBV7-8 with TRBJ2-7; perhaps TRBD1 as D (5 bases). The V end lost 5 bases, the J end lost 3 bases, and 11 bases lay between the germline ends. The germline CDR1 and CDR2 sequences are SGHVS and FQNEAQ. The CDR3 spans 13 residues. This CDR3 reads CASSPRVVYEQYF. The CDR3 DNA sequence: TGTGCCAGCAGCCCCAGGGTTGTCTACGAGCAGTACTTC.

V is TRBV7-8 and J is TRBJ2-7, with D possibly being TRBD2 (6 bases). V dropped 10 bases and J dropped 0 bases, with 13 bases sitting between them. Germline V gene lookup returns CDR1 SGHVS and CDR2 FQNEAQ. This CDR3 has 13 residues. In nucleotides, the CDR3 is TGTGCCACCCTAGCGATTAGCTCCTACGAGCAGTACTTC. This codes for CATLAISSYEQYF.